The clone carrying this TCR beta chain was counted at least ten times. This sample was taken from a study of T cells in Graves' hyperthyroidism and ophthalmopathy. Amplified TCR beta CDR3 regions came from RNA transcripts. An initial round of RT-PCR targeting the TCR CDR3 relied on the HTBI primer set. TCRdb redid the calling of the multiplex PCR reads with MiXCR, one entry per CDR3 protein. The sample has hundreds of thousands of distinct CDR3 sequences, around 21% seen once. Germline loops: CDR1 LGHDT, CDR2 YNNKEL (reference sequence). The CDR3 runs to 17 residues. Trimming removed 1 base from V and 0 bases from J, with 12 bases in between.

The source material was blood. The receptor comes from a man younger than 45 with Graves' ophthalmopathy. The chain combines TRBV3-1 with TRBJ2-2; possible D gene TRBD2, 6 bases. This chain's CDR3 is CASSQGLAGTNTGELFF. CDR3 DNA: TGTGCCAGCAGCCAAGGTCTTGCGGGAACGAACACCGGGGAGCTGTTTTTT.